A selection of T cell receptor beta chains follows, all from one sample in a study of immune cell composition in non-small cell lung cancer. Libraries were prepared by immunoSEQ multiplex PCR; TCRdb keeps only in-frame clonotypes and omits some of them. The sample carries 11,000 or so clones, around 65% recorded once. What was sequenced was lung tumor tissue. The source of these receptors is a human donor with non-small cell lung cancer. Both conserved end residues are part of each CDR3. D genes are given only for firm matches. Part of the rows lack a size; the others show once, few, many or a class for expanded clones.

>TRBV7-8|-|TRBJ2-5|TRBD1
TGTGCCAGCATAGGGGACAGAAAAGAGACCCAGTACTTC
CASIGDRKETQYF
>TRBV9|-|TRBJ2-3|TRBD1
TGTGCCAGCAGCGCCCGGGACAGTAGCACAGATACGCAGTATTTT
CASSARDSSTDTQYF
>TRBV6-5|-|TRBJ1-5|TRBD1
TGTGCCAGCAGTTACCCACAGGGGAATCAGCCCCAGCATTTT
CASSYPQGNQPQHF
>TRBV10-3|-|TRBJ2-3|-
TGTGCCATCAGTGATGGACTACAAAGCACAGATACGCAGTATTTT
CAISDGLQSTDTQYF
>TRBV28|-|TRBJ2-2|-
TGTGCCAGCAGCCTAAGAAGGGACTCGTCAGGAGGCACCGGGGAGCTGTTTTTT
CASSLRRDSSGGTGELFF
>TRBV28|few|TRBJ2-2|TRBD1
TGTGCCAGCAGCCAGACAGGGGCAGGCACCGGGGAGCTGTTTTTT
CASSQTGAGTGELFF
>TRBV28|few|TRBJ1-2|-
TGTGCCAGCAGGACACAGGATAACTATGGCTACACCTTC
CASRTQDNYGYTF
>TRBV7-6|medium-sized|TRBJ2-7|TRBD1
TGTGCCAGCAGCCCGTCTGGACAGGGGTTTTACGAGCAGTACTTC
CASSPSGQGFYEQYF
>TRBV27|-|TRBJ2-7|-
TGTGCCAGCAGGAACCAGGGATCCCTCGATGAGCAGTACTTC
CASRNQGSLDEQYF
>TRBV9|-|TRBJ2-3|TRBD2
TGTGCCAGCAGCGTAGGACTAGCGGCACTGAGCACAGATACGCAGTATTTT
CASSVGLAALSTDTQYF
>TRBV5-1|-|TRBJ2-3|-
TGCGCCACCAAGACAGATAACACAGATACGCAGTATTTT
CATKTDNTDTQYF
>TRBV7-8|-|TRBJ2-7|TRBD2
TGTGCCAGCAGCTCGGGACTAGCGGGAGGGTCCCTAGGGGACGAGCAGTACTTC
CASSSGLAGGSLGDEQYF
>TRBV7-6|-|TRBJ2-5|TRBD1
TGTGCCAGCAGCTTAGCGAATTCGGGACAGTGGGAGACCCAGTACTTC
CASSLANSGQWETQYF
>TRBV7-9|-|TRBJ2-7|TRBD1
TGTGCCAGCAGCTTCCTCCCGGGACAGAAGTACTTC
CASSFLPGQKYF
>TRBV4-1|-|TRBJ2-1|TRBD2
TGCGCCAGCAGCCAAGATAGCGGGCCTGGCAATGAGCAGTTCTTC
CASSQDSGPGNEQFF